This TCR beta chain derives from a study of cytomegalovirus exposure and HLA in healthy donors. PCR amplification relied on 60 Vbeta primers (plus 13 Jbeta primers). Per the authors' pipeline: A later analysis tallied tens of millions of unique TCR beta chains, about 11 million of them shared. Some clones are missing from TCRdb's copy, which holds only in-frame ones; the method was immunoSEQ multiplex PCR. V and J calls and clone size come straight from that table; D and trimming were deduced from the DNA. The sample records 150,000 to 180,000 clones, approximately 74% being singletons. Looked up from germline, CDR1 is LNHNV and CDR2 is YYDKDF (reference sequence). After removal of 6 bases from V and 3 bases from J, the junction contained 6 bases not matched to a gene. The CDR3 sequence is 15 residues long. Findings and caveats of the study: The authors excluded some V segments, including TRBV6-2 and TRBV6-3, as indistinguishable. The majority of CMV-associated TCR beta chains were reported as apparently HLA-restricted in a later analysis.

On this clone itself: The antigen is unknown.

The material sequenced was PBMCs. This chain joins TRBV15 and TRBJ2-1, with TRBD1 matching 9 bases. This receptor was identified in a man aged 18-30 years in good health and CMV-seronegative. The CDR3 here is CATSRRDRDYNEQFF. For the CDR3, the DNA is TGTGCCACCAGTCGCCGGGACAGGGACTACAATGAGCAGTTCTTC.